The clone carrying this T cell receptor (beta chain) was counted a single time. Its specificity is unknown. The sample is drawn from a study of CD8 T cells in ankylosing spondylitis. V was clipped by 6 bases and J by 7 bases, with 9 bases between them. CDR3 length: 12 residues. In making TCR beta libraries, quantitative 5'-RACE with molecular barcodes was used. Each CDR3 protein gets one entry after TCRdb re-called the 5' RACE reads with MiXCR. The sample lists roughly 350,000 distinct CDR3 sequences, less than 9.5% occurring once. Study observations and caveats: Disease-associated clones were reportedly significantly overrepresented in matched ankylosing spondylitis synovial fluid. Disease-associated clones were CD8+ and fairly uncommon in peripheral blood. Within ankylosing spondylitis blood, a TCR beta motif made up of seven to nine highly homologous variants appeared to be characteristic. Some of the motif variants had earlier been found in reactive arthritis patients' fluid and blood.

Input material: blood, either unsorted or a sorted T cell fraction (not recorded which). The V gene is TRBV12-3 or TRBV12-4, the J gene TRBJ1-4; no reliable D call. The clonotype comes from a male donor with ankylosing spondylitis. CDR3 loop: CASRWGREKLFF. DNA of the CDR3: TGTGCCAGCAGGTGGGGTCGTGAAAAACTGTTTTTT.